The 2 T cell receptor beta chains in this list originate from one sample, sequenced in a study of T-cell reconstitution after alpha-beta-depleted transplantation in children. Molecular barcoding with unique molecular identifiers was used for the TCRbeta library. TCRdb analysed the PCR reads with MiXCR anew, one entry per CDR3 protein. The sample has over 150,000 distinct CDR3 sequences; roughly 6% are singletons. The sample was PBMCs, taken before TCRalphabeta/CD19-depleted stem cell transplant. These TCRs come from a girl less than two years old with combined immunodeficiency, due to receive a stem cell transplant.

This clonotype occurred many times. The chain has TRBV19 and TRBJ2-3; D unresolved. The CDR3 totals 14 residues. Trimming removed 6 bases from V and 2 bases from J, with 12 bases in between. Germline loops: CDR1 LNHDA, CDR2 SQIVND (reference sequence). Written as DNA, the CDR3 is TGTGCCAGTAGCGATGGACGGAACACAGATACGCAGTATTTT. It encodes CASSDGRNTDTQYF. Supplemented by reference TRBV19 and TRBJ2-3, the full variable domain reads DGGITQSPKYLFRKEGQNVTLSCEQNLNHDAMYWYRQDPGQGLRLIYYSQIVNDFQKGDIAEGYSVSREKKESFPLTVTSAQKNPTAFYLCASSDGRNTDTQYFGPGTRLTVL.

CDR3 sequence (DNA): TGTGCCAGCAGCCCGCAGGGACTAGCGGGAGCCGTTGAGCAGTTCTTC. Translation gives CASSPQGLAGAVEQFF. The chain carries TRBV7-2 and TRBJ2-1; TRBD2 aligns across 14 bases. Looked up from germline, CDR1 is SGHTA and CDR2 is FQGNSA. V lost 5 bases and J lost 9; bases outside the gene matches: 9. The CDR3 totals 16 residues.